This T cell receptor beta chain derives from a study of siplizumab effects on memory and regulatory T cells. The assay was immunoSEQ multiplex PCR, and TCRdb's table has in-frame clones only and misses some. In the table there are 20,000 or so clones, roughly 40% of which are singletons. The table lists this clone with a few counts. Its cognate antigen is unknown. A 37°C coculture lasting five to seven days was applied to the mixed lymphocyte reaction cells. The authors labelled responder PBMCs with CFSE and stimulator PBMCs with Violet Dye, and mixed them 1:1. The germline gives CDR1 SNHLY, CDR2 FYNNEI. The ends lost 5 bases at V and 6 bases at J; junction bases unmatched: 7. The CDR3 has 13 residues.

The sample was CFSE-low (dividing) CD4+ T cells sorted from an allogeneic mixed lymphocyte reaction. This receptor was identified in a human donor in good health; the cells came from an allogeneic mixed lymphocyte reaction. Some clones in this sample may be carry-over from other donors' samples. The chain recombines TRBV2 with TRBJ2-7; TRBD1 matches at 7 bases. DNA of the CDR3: TGTGCCAGCAGTAAACAGGGGTTTAGCGAGCAGTACTTC. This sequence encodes CASSKQGFSEQYF.